The clone carrying this TCR beta chain was recorded once. Its target is unknown. One junction end disagrees with the germline gene, perhaps due to a read error. TCR beta CDR3 region amplification was performed from RNA transcripts. Primed by the HTBI set, a first-round RT-PCR was run on the TCR CDR3. Using its own MiXCR run on the multiplex PCR reads, TCRdb lists one record per CDR3 protein. The sample holds 500,000 to 600,000 distinct CDR3 sequences, under 60% seen once. The diagnostic basis comprised clinical symptoms, serum thyroxine and TRAb, thyroid ultrasound and orbital computed tomography. This record comes from a study of T cells in Graves' hyperthyroidism and ophthalmopathy. Study-wide results and caveats: Ophthalmopathy was identified by the model a median roughly 6.5 months ahead of onset.

CDR3 size: 16 residues. Germline V lookup: CDR1 PRHDT, CDR2 FYEKMQ (reference sequence). J is TRBJ2-5 and V is TRBV13; TRBD2 matches 8 bases. The specimen sequenced was peripheral blood or thyroid tissue (not recorded which). The TCR sequence derives from an adult woman with Graves' disease, either hyperthyroidism or ophthalmopathy (not recorded which). In DNA, the CDR3 is TGCGCCAGCAGCTTGGCCGTAGCGGGACCTTGGGAGACCCAGTACTTC. Its translation: CASSLAVAGPWETQYF.